The 16 T cell receptor beta chains reported below all come from one sample, sequenced in a study of pediatric ulcerative colitis. Clones were read by immunoSEQ multiplex PCR, and TCRdb kept only the in-frame ones, dropping some. The sample contains 23,000 or so clones, about 71% of which appear only once. One to two pinch biopsies were taken from the rectum during colonoscopy. The material sequenced was gut tissue. Receptors were obtained from a boy aged 10-17 years with severe ulcerative colitis.

The J gene is TRBJ1-5, the V gene TRBV6-1; D is possibly TRBD1 (6 bases). The CDR3 runs to 15 residues. Trimming shortened V by 6 bases and J by 0 bases, and 12 bases separated the two germline ends. Germline V gene sequence: CDR1 MNHNS, CDR2 SASEGT. CDR3 in amino acids: CASSPGTPSNQPQHF. For the CDR3, the DNA is TGTGCCAGCAGCCCAGGGACACCTAGCAATCAGCCCCAGCATTTT.

The chain carries TRBV18 and TRBJ1-1, with D hard to call. V was shortened by 1 base and J by 1 base, with 10 bases between the two germline ends. The CDR3 consists of 15 residues. Germline-derived CDR1 and CDR2 are KGHSH and LQKENI. The CDR3 DNA sequence: TGTGCCAGCTCACCACTGACTGTGAGGAACACTGAAGCTTTCTTT. Translated: CASSPLTVRNTEAFF.

The V gene is TRBV7-9, the J gene TRBJ1-2; no firm D call. The CDR3 is made up of 13 amino acids. CDR1 and CDR2 from the germline V gene are SEHNR and FQNEAQ (reference sequence). Between the trimmed V and J ends, which lost 3 bases and 2 bases, there was a span of 7 bases. The CDR3 reads CASSFKKNYGYTF. DNA of the CDR3: TGTGCCAGCAGCTTTAAGAAGAACTATGGCTACACCTTC.

The J gene is TRBJ2-3, the V gene TRBV5-1; 8 bases map to TRBD2. Losses at the gene ends were 4 bases for V and 6 bases for J; bases not matched to a gene: 10. Germline loops: CDR1 SGHRS, CDR2 YFSETQ. The CDR3 covers 15 residues. The CDR3 loop is CASSLRPSGGDTQYF. The CDR3 DNA reads TGCGCCAGCAGCCTTAGACCGTCGGGAGGGGATACGCAGTATTTT.

The chain links TRBV5-1 to TRBJ1-4, with D uncertain. V was shortened by 5 bases and J by 8 bases, with 19 bases between the two germline ends. Germline CDR1 is SGHRS and CDR2 is YFSETQ. The CDR3 has 15 residues. CDR3 bases: TGCGCCAGCAGGGTAGACATATTATTCTCCGAAAAACTGTTTTTT. Translation: CASRVDILFSEKLFF. Using reference TRBV5-1 and TRBJ1-4 for the parts outside the CDR3, the full variable domain is KAGVTQTPRYLIKTRGQQVTLSCSPISGHRSVSWYQQTPGQGLQFLFEYFSETQRNKGNFPGRFSGRQFSNSRSEMNVSTLELGDSALYLCASRVDILFSEKLFFGSGTQLSVL.

The chain has TRBV7-8 and TRBJ2-7; D is ambiguous. From germline, CDR1 is SGHVS and CDR2 FQNEAQ. The CDR3 loop spans 11 amino acids. V lost 4 bases and J lost 4, with 5 bases in between. Here the CDR3 reads CASSSQYEQYF. The CDR3 region has the DNA TGTGCCAGCAGCTCCCAGTACGAGCAGTACTTC.

This chain uses TRBV18 with TRBJ1-2; D gene unclear. The CDR3 consists of 15 residues. The V gene's germline CDR1 is KGHSH and CDR2 LQKENI. V was shortened by 3 bases and J by 0 bases, with 11 bases between the two germline ends. The CDR3 DNA reads as TGTGCCAGCTCACCTGAGTCGAAGGCTAACTATGGCTACACCTTC. Its translation is CASSPESKANYGYTF.

This chain joins TRBV18 and TRBJ2-5; TRBD2 matches at 7 bases. The CDR3 covers 13 residues. In germline, CDR1 is KGHSH, CDR2 LQKENI. The ends lost 2 bases at V and 4 bases at J; junction bases unmatched: 1. CDR3 in DNA: TGTGCCAGCTCACCAGGGACTACAGAGACCCAGTACTTC. Amino acid sequence: CASSPGTTETQYF. Together with reference TRBV18 and TRBJ2-5, the CDR3 gives the full variable domain: NAGVMQNPRHLVRRRGQEARLRCSPMKGHSHVYWYRQLPEEGLKFMVYLQKENIIDESGMPKERFSAEFPKEGPSILRIQQVVRGDSAAYFCASSPGTTETQYFGPGTRLLVL.

This sequence joins TRBV9 and TRBJ1-6; D is unclear. The germline V and J ends were trimmed by 0 bases and 7 bases, with 11 bases remaining between them. Germline CDR1 is SGDLS and CDR2 is YYNGEE. This CDR3 has 15 residues. CDR3 sequence reads: CASSVGTRENSPLHF. The CDR3 nucleotides read TGTGCCAGCAGCGTAGGCACCCGAGAAAATTCACCCCTCCACTTT.

V is TRBV5-5 and J is TRBJ2-7; maybe TRBD2 (6 bases). Trimming took off 2 bases at V and 4 bases at J, with 13 bases between the two ends. Germline V lookup: CDR1 SGHKS, CDR2 YYEKEE (reference sequence). The length of the CDR3 is 14 residues. CDR3 sequence reads: CASSLTAGFYEQYF. The CDR3 DNA is TGTGCCAGCAGCTTAACAGCGGGCTTTTACGAGCAGTACTTC.

CDR3 sequence reads: CASSGTGWTVYGYTF. The CDR3 coding sequence is TGTGCCAGCAGTGGCACAGGTTGGACGGTTTATGGCTACACCTTC. V gene TRBV6-1 combines with J gene TRBJ1-2; D is possibly TRBD1 (5 bases). Trimming removed 4 bases from V and 5 bases from J, with 17 bases in between. Germline CDR1 reads MNHNS; CDR2 reads SASEGT. This CDR3 contains 15 residues.

This clone was seen a few times. This chain uses TRBV11-2 with TRBJ2-3, with unresolved D. Germline CDR1 and CDR2: SGHAT and FQNNGV. The CDR3 loop spans 12 amino acids. The V end lost 0 bases, the J end lost 6 bases, and 4 bases lay between the germline ends. CDR3 coding DNA: TGTGCCAGCAGCTTAGAAACGGATACGCAGTATTTT. This gives the protein CASSLETDTQYF. Full variable domain (missing parts from reference TRBV11-2 and TRBJ2-3): EAGVAQSPRYKIIEKRQSVAFWCNPISGHATLYWYQQILGQGPKLLIQFQNNGVVDDSQLPKDRFSAERLKGVDSTLKIQPAKLEDSAVYLCASSLETDTQYFGPGTRLTVL.

In its sample, this clone was seen a few times. The chain combines TRBV4-1 with TRBJ2-3, with 8 bases matching TRBD2. This CDR3 contains 16 residues. Germline CDR1 and CDR2: MGHRA and YSYEKL. The V segment lost 2 bases and the J segment 2 bases; nucleotides outside the gene matches: 6. The CDR3: CASSQSLAGSTDTQYF. Written as DNA, the CDR3 is TGCGCCAGCAGCCAAAGTTTAGCGGGGTCCACAGATACGCAGTATTTT.

The V and J genes are TRBV7-9 and TRBJ1-4, with a possible D match to TRBD1 (5 bases). This CDR3 has 13 residues. Germline V gene lookup returns CDR1 SEHNR and CDR2 FQNEAQ (reference sequence). Trimming removed 3 bases at V and 11 bases at J, with 13 bases between. The chain's CDR3 is CASSFGGVEKLFF. The CDR3 DNA sequence: TGTGCCAGCAGCTTCGGAGGGGTAGAGAAACTGTTTTTT.

This clone has only a few counts. V usage is TRBV29-1 and J usage is TRBJ2-5, with TRBD1 identical over 8 bases. From germline, CDR1 is SQVTM and CDR2 ANQGSEA. Trimming removed 5 bases from V and 6 bases from J; junction bases left unmatched: 8. The CDR3 consists of 13 residues. CDR3 sequence reads: CSVSPDRGKTQYF. In nucleotides, the CDR3 is TGCAGCGTTTCTCCCGACAGGGGAAAGACCCAGTACTTC. Drawing the rest from reference TRBV29-1 and TRBJ2-5, the complete variable domain is SAVISQKPSRDICQRGTSLTIQCQVDSQVTMMFWYRQQPGQSLTLIATANQGSEATYESGFVIDKFPISRPNLTFSTLTVSNMSPEDSSIYLCSVSPDRGKTQYFGPGTRLLVL.

V usage is TRBV9 and J usage is TRBJ1-1; D is possibly TRBD1 (5 bases). The CDR3 contains 14 residues. Trimming removed 0 bases from V and 5 bases from J, with 11 bases in between. Germline assignment: CDR1 SGDLS and CDR2 YYNGEE. The CDR3 here is CASSVDQGWTEAFF. CDR3 bases: TGTGCCAGCAGCGTAGACCAGGGTTGGACTGAAGCTTTCTTT.